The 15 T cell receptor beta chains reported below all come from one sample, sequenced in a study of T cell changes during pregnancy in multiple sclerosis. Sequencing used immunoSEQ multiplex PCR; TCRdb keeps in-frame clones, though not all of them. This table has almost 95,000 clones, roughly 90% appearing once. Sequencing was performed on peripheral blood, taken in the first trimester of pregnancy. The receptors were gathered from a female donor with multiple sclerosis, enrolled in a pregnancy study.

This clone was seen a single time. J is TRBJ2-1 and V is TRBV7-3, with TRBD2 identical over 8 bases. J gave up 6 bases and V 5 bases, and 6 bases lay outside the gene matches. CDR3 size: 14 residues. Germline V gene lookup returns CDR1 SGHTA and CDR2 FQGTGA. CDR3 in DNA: TGTGCCAGCAGCCTTAGCGGGGTCATCAATGAGCAGTTCTTC. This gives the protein CASSLSGVINEQFF.

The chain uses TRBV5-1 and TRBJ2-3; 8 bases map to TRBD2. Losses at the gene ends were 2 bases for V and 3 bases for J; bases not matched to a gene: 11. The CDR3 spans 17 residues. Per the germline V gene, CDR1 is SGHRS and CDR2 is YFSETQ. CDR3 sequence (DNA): TGCGCCAGCAGCTTTTCATTAGCGGGACTTGGGACAGATACGCAGTATTTT. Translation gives CASSFSLAGLGTDTQYF.

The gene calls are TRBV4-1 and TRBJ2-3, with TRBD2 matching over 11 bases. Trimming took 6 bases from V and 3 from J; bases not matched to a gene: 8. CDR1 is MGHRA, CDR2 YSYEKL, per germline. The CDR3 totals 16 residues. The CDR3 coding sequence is TGCGCCAGCAGTCTACTTAGCGGGAGGGCAACAGATACGCAGTATTTT. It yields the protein CASSLLSGRATDTQYF.

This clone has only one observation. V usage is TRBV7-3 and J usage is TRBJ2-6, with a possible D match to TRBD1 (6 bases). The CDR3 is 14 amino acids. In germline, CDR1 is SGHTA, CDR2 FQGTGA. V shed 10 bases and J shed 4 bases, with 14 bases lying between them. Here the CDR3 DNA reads TGTGCCACCTCAGGGGCGTTGGGGGCCAACGTCCTGACTTTC. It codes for CATSGALGANVLTF.

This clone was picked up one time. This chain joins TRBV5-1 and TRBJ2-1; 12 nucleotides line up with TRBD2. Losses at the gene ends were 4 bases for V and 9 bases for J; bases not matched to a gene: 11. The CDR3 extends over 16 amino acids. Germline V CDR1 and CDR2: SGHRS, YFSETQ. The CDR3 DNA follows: TGCGCCAGCAGCCCCCTAGCGGGGGGGGATAGGGGTGAGCAGTTCTTC. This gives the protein CASSPLAGGDRGEQFF.

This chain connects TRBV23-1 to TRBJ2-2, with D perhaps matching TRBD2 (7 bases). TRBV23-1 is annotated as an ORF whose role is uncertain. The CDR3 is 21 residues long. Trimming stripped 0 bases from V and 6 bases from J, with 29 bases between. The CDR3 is CASSQSGGRILRSQEAGELFF. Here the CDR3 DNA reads TGCGCCAGCAGTCAATCGGGGGGGCGAATCCTCCGTTCGCAGGAGGCCGGGGAGCTGTTTTTT.

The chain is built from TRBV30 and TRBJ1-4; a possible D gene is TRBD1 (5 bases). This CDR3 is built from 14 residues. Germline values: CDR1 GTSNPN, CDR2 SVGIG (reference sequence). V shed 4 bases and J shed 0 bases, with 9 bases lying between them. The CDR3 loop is CAWMGGATNEKLFF. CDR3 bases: TGTGCCTGGATGGGGGGTGCAACTAATGAAAAACTGTTTTTT.

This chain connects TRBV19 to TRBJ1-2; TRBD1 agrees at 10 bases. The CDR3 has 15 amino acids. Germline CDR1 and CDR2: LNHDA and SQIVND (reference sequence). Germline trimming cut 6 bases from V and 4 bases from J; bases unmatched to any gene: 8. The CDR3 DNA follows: TGTGCCAGTAGGGGACAGGGGACGGGCTTCTATGGCTACACCTTC. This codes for CASRGQGTGFYGYTF.

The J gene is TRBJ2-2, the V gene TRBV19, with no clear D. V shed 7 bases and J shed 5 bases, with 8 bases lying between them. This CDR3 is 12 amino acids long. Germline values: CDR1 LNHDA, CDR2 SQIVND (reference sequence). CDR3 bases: TGTGCCAGTATCGCGGAAACCGGGGAGCTGTTTTTT. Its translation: CASIAETGELFF.

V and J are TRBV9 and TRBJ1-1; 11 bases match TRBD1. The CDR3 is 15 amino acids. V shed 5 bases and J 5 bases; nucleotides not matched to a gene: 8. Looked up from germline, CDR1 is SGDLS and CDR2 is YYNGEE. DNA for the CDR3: TGTGCCAGCAGGGGACAGGGGGGTATACGGACTGAAGCTTTCTTT. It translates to CASRGQGGIRTEAFF. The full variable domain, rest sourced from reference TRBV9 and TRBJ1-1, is DSGVTQTPKHLITATGQRVTLRCSPRSGDLSVYWYQQSLDQGLQFLIQYYNGEERAKGNILERFSAQQFPDLHSELNLSSLELGDSALYFCASRGQGGIRTEAFFGQGTRLTVV.

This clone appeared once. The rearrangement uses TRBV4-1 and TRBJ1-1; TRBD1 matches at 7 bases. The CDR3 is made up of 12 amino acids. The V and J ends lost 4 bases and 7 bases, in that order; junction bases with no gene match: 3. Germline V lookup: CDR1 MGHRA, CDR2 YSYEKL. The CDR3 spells CASSRRQGEAFF. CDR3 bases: TGCGCCAGCAGCCGTAGACAGGGTGAAGCTTTCTTT.

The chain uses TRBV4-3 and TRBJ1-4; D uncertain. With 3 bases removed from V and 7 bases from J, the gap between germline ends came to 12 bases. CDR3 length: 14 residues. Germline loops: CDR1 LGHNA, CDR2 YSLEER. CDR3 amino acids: CASSQQLGSEKLFF. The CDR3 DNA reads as TGCGCCAGCAGCCAGCAGTTGGGGAGTGAAAAACTGTTTTTT.

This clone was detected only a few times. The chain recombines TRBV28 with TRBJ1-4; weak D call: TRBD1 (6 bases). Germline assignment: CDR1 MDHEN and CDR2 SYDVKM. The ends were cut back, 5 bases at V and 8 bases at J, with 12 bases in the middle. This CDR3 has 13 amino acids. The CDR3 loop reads CASSAGAVEKLFF. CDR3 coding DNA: TGTGCCAGCAGTGCGGGGGCCGTCGAAAAACTGTTTTTT.

In DNA, the CDR3 is TGCAGCCCCGGGGTGGTCACCGGGGAGCTGTTTTTT. It codes for CSPGVVTGELFF. The rearrangement joins TRBV29-1 to TRBJ2-2; TRBD2 is a possible D gene (5 bases). Germline loops: CDR1 SQVTM, CDR2 ANQGSEA. V lost 8 bases and J lost 4, with 11 bases in between. This CDR3 contains 12 residues.

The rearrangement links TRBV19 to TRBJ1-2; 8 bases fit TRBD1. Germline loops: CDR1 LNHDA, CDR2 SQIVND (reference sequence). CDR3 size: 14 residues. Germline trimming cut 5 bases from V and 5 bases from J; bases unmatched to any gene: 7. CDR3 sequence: CASSLPDRVYGYTF. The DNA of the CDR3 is TGTGCCAGTAGTCTACCGGACAGGGTGTATGGCTACACCTTC.